This T cell receptor beta chain was recorded in a study of cytomegalovirus exposure and HLA in healthy donors. Sequencing used immunoSEQ multiplex PCR; TCRdb keeps in-frame clones, though not all of them. The data hold roughly 150,000 clones, with around 89% observed a single time. The germline V gene encodes CDR1 MNHNS and CDR2 SASEGT. This CDR3 spans 15 amino acids. Trimming removed 2 bases from V and 7 bases from J, with 14 bases in between. Sequencing was performed on PBMCs. This clonotype was sampled from a man younger than 30 in good health and CMV-seronegative. V usage is TRBV6-1 and J usage is TRBJ1-4; no reliable D call. The CDR3, as DNA: TGTGCCAGCAGTGAAAATTATGGTACGGGTGAAAAACTGTTTTTT. Translated: CASSENYGTGEKLFF.